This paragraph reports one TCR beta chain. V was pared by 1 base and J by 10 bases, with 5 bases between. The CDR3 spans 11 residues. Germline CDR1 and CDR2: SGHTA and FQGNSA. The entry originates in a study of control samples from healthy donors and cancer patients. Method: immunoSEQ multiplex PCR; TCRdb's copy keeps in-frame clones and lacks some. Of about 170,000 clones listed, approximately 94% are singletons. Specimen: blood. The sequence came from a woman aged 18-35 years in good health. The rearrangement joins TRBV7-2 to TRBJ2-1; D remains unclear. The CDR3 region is CASSLVLEQFF. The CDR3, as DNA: TGTGCCAGCAGCTTAGTACTGGAGCAGTTCTTC. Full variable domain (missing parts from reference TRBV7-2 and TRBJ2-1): GAGVSQSPSNKVTEKGKDVELRCDPISGHTALYWYRQSLGQGLEFLIYFQGNSAPDKSGLPSDRFSAERTGGSVSTLTIQRTQQEDSAVYLCASSLVLEQFFGPGTRLTVL.